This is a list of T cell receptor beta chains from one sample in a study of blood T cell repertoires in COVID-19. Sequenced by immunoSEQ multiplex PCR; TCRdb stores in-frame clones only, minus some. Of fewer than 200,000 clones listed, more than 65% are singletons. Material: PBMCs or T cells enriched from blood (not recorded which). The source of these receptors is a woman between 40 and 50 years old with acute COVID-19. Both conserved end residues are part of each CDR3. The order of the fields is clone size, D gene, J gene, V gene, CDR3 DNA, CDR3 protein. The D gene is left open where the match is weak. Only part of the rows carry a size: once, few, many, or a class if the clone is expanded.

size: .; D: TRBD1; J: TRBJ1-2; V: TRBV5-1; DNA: TGCGCCAGCAGCATCGGGGACAGGGCCTATGGCTACACCTTC; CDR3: CASSIGDRAYGYTF
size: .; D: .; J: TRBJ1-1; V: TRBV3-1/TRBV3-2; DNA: TGTGCCAGCAGCCTGTACGGTGAAGCTTTCTTT; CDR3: CASSLYGEAFF
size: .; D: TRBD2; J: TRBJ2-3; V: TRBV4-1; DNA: TGCGCCAGCAGCCAAGCCCCCGGAGGAGCTAGCGGGTTCCGGGGAGGCACAGATACGCAGTATTTT; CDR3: CASSQAPGGASGFRGGTDTQYF
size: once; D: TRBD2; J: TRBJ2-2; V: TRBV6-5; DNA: TGTGCCAGCAGGCGCGGGAGTTCTGCCGGGGAGCTGTTTTTT; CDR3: CASRRGSSAGELFF
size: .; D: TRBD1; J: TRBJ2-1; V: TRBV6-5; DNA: TGTGCCAGCAGAAGACACGGGACAGGAGACAATGAGCAGTTCTTC; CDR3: CASRRHGTGDNEQFF
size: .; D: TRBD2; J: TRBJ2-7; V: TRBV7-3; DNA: TGTGCCAGCAGCTTAAAAGCGGGAGTGATCGGGGAGCAGTACTTC; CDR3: CASSLKAGVIGEQYF
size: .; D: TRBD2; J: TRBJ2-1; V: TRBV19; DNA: TGTGCCAGTAGAGCGGGAGGGTCTTTGGGTGAGCAGTTCTTC; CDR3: CASRAGGSLGEQFF
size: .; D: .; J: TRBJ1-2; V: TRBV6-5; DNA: TGTGCCAGCAGGTTCGGTCCTAACTATGGCTACACCTTC; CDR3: CASRFGPNYGYTF
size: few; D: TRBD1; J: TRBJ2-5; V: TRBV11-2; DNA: TGTGCCAGCAGCTTCGGACAGGGTGAAGAGACCCAGTACTTC; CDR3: CASSFGQGEETQYF
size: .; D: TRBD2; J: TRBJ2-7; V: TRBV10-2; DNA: TGCGCCAGTTCGACTAGCGGGAGGTCCTACGAGCAGTACTTC; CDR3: CASSTSGRSYEQYF
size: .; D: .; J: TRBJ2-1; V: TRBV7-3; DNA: TGTGCCAGCAGCTTAATTTTAGGGGGTGAGCAGTTCTTC; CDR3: CASSLILGGEQFF
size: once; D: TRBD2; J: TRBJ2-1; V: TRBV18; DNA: TGTGCCAGCTCACTACTAGCGGGGGGCCCTGGTGAGCAGTTCTTC; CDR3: CASSLLAGGPGEQFF
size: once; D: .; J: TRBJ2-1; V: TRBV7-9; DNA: TGTGCCAGCAGCTTAGGTTCGGGGATCGATGAGCAGTTCTTC; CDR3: CASSLGSGIDEQFF
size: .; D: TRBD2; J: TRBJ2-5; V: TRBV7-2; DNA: TGTGCCAGCAGCCCCCTCCTAGCGGGAGGAGTAGAGACCCAGTACTTC; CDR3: CASSPLLAGGVETQYF
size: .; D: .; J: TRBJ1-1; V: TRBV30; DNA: TGTGCCTGGAGTGGGGCTATTGGGGGACAGAACACTGAAGCTTTCTTT; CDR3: CAWSGAIGGQNTEAFF
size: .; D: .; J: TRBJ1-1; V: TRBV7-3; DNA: TGTGCCAGCAGCTCTCCCAGGGGTGAAGCTTTCTTT; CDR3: CASSSPRGEAFF
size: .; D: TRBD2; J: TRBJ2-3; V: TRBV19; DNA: TGTGCCAGTAGTATCCAGGCGGGAGCATCAGATACGCAGTATTTT; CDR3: CASSIQAGASDTQYF
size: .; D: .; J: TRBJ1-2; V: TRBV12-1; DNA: TGTGCCCGGAGGGACGGCTACTATGGCTACACCTTC; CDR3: CARRDGYYGYTF
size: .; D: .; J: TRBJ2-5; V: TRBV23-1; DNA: TGCGCCAGCAGTCCCCCAGGGGAGTACCAAGAGACCCAGTACTTC; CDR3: CASSPPGEYQETQYF
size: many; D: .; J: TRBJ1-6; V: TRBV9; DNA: TGTGCCAGCAGCCCCCCGGGGTCCTATAATTCACCCCTCCACTTT; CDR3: CASSPPGSYNSPLHF
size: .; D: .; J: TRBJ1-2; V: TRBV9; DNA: TGTGCCAGCAGCATTACAGGGATAAGTGGCTACACCTTC; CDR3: CASSITGISGYTF
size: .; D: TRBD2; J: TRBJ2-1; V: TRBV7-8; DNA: TGTGCCAGCAGCTTAGGGGCGGGAGGGCCGGTAGATGAGCAGTTCTTC; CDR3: CASSLGAGGPVDEQFF
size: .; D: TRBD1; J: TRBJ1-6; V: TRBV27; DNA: TGTGCCAGCAGCGACCCGACAGGGGGGAAAAGGGTACCCCTCCACTTT; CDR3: CASSDPTGGKRVPLHF
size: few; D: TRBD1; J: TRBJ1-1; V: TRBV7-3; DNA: TGTGCCAGCAGTCAGGGGGCTGAAGCTTTCTTT; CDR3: CASSQGAEAFF
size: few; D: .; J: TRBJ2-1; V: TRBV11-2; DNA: TGTGCCAGCAGCTTAGTAGGAGGCATAGGAGATGAGCAGTTCTTC; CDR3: CASSLVGGIGDEQFF
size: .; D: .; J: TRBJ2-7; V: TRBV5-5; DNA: TGTGCCAGCACCCCACCTGGGCCCTACGAGCAGTACTTC; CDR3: CASTPPGPYEQYF
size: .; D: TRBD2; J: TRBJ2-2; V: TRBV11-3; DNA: TGTGCCAGCAGCCCAGGGACTAGCGCTAACACCGGGGAGCTGTTTTTT; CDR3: CASSPGTSANTGELFF
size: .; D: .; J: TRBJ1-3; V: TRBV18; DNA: TGTGCCAGCTCATCCGGGGGTTCTGGAAACACCATATATTTT; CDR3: CASSSGGSGNTIYF
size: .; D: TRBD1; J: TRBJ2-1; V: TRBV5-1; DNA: TGCGCCAGCAGATACGGTTTGGGGACAGCGAATGAGCAGTTCTTC; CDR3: CASRYGLGTANEQFF
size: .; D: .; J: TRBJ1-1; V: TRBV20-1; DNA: TGCAGTGCTAGTCTACAGGTGAAAAACACTGAAGCTTTCTTT; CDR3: CSASLQVKNTEAFF
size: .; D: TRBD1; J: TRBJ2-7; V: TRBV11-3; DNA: TGTGCCAGCAGCTTAGAGGGACAGGTACCTCTTTCCTCCTACGAGCAGTACTTC; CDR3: CASSLEGQVPLSSYEQYF
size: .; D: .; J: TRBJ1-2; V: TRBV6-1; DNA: TGTGCCAGCAGTGAACAGGGGAGTGGCTACACCTTC; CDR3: CASSEQGSGYTF
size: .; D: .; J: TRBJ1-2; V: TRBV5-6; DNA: TGTGCCAGCAGCTTGGGGACACCCCTCTATGGCTACACCTTC; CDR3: CASSLGTPLYGYTF
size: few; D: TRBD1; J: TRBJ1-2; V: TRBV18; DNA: TGTGCCAGCTCACCCCGTGACAGGGAGTTCGGCTACACCTTC; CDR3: CASSPRDREFGYTF
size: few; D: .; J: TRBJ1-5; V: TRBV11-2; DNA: TGTGCCAGCAGCCGAACAGCTAGCATTAATCAGCCCCAGCATTTT; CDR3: CASSRTASINQPQHF
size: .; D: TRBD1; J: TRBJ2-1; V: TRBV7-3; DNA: TGTGCCAGCAGCTTAACAGGGACAGGGAATGAGCAGTTCTTC; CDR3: CASSLTGTGNEQFF
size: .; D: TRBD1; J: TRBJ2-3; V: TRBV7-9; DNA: TGTGCCAGCAGCATCCAAAGACAGGGCAGGACAGATACGCAGTATTTT; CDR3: CASSIQRQGRTDTQYF
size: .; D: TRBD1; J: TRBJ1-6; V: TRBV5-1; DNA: TGCGCCAGCAGCTTGGCCCCCGACAGGGGAGATTCACCCCTCCACTTT; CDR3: CASSLAPDRGDSPLHF
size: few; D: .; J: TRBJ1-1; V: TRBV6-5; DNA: TGTGCCAGCAGCCCCAGGGAAAACACTGAAGCTTTCTTT; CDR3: CASSPRENTEAFF
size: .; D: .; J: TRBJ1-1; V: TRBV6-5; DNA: TGTGCCAGCAAATGGCAGGCGGGGAGCACTGAAGCTTTCTTT; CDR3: CASKWQAGSTEAFF
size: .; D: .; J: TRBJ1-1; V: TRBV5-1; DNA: TGCGCCAGCAGTCCGCTCGCACTAGAGTTGAACACTGAAGCTTTCTTT; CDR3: CASSPLALELNTEAFF